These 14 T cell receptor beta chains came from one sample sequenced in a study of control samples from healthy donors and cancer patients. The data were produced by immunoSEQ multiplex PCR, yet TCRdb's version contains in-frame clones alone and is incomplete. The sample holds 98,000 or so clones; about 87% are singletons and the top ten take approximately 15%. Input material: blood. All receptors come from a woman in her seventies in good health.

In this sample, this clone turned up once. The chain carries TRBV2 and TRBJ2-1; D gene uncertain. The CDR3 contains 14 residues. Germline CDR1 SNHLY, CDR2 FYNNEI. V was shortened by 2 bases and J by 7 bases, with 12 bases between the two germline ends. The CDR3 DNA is TGTGCCAGCAGTGAATTGACCCGGATGAATGAGCAGTTCTTC. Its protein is CASSELTRMNEQFF.

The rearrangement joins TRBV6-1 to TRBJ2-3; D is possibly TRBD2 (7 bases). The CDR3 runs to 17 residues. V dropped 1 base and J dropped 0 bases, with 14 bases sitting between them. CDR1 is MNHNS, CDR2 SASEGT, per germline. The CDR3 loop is CASSEVIAGASTDTQYF. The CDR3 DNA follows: TGTGCCAGCAGTGAAGTGATTGCGGGGGCCAGCACAGATACGCAGTATTTT.

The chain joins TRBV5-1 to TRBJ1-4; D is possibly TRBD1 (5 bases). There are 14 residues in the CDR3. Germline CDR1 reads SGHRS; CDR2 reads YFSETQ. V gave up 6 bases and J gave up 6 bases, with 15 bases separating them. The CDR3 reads CASTPGGDHEKLFF. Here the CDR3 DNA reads TGCGCCAGCACTCCTGGAGGGGACCATGAAAAACTGTTTTTT.

The CDR3 is CASSLDRMNTEAFF. CDR3 bases: TGCGCCAGCAGCTTGGACAGGATGAACACTGAAGCTTTCTTT. This sequence joins TRBV5-1 and TRBJ1-1; D might be TRBD1 (5 bases). The V and J ends lost 0 bases and 0 bases respectively, with 6 bases between them. There are 14 residues in the CDR3. CDR1 and CDR2 from the germline V gene are SGHRS and YFSETQ.

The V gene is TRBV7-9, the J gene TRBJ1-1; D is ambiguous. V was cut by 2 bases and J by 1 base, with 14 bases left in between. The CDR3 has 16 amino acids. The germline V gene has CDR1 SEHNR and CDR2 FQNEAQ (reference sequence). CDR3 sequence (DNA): TGTGCCAGCAGCTTACCCCCAGGAACTGGGAACACTGAAGCTTTCTTT. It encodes CASSLPPGTGNTEAFF.

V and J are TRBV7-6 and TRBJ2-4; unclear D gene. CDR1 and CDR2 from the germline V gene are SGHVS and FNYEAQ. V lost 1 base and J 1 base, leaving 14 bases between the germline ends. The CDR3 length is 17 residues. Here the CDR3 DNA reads TGTGCCAGCAGCTTAGAAATCGGCTCCATGGCCAAAAACATTCAGTACTTC. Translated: CASSLEIGSMAKNIQYF.

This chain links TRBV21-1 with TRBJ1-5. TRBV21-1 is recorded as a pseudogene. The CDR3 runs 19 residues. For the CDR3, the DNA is TGTGCCAGCAGCAAAGCGCGGAAGTATAATGGGGTCTTCAATCAGCCCCAGCATTTT. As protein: CASSKARKYNGVFNQPQHF.

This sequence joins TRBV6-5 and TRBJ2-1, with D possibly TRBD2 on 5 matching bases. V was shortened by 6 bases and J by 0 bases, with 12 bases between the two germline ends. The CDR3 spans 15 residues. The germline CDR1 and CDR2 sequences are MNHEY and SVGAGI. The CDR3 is CASSGTRVSYNEQFF. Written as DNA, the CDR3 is TGTGCCAGCAGCGGAACTAGAGTCTCCTACAATGAGCAGTTCTTC.

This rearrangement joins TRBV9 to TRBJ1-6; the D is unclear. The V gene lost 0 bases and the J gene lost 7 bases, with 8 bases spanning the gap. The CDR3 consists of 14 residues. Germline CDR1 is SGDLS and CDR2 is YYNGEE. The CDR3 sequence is CASSVATGNSPLHF. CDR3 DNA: TGTGCCAGCAGCGTAGCTACTGGGAATTCACCCCTCCACTTT.

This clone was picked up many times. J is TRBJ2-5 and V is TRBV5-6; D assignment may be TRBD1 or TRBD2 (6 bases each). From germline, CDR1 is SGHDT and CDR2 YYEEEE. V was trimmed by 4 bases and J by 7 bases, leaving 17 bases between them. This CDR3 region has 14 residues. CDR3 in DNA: TGTGCCAGCAGCGTGGACAGCGGAGGGTGGACCCAGTACTTC. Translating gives CASSVDSGGWTQYF.

DNA for the CDR3: TGTGCCAGCAGTAGGGGACTGAATAATTCACCCCTCCACTTT. This sequence encodes CASSRGLNNSPLHF. V is TRBV6-5 and J is TRBJ1-6; a possible D gene is TRBD1 (5 bases). Trimming took 5 bases from V and 5 from J, leaving 10 bases between them. Germline loops: CDR1 MNHEY, CDR2 SVGAGI. This CDR3 spans 14 amino acids.

The CDR3 region is CASSLGRSSYNSPLHF. The CDR3 bases are TGTGCCAGCAGCTTGGGCAGGAGCTCCTATAATTCACCCCTCCACTTT. The chain joins TRBV5-4 to TRBJ1-6; D call uncertain. The CDR3 consists of 16 residues. Germline loops: CDR1 SGHNT, CDR2 YYREEE (reference sequence). V lost 0 bases and J 0 bases, leaving 7 bases between the germline ends.

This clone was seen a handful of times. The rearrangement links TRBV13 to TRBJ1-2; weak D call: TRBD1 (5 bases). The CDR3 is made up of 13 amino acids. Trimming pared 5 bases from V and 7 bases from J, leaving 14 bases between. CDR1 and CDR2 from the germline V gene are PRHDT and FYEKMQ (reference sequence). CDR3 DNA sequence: TGTGCCAGCAGCCCCGGACGGGACCTTGGCTACACCTTC. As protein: CASSPGRDLGYTF.

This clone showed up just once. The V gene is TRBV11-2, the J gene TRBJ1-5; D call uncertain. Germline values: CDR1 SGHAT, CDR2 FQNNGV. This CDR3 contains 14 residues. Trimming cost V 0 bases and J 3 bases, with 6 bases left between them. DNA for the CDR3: TGTGCCAGCAGCTTAGATCGAAACAATCAGCCCCAGCATTTT. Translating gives CASSLDRNNQPQHF.